The rows below give T cell receptor beta chains drawn from one sample of a study of T cells after posttransplantation cyclophosphamide. Assay: immunoSEQ multiplex PCR; the TCRdb copy retains only in-frame clones and omits some. The profile shows about 32,000 clones, 90% to 95% of them singletons. Sequenced material: naive CD4+ T cells sorted from blood. These receptors came from a man aged 25 to 40 in good health and a related stem cell transplant donor. Both conserved end residues are part of each CDR3. The D gene is left open where the match is weak. Clone size is shown for a subset of rows, as once, few, many or a class of expanded clone.

v_call: TRBV5-1; d_call: TRBD2; j_call: TRBJ2-1; clone_size: -; cdr3_aa: CASSLRSSGGGNEQFF; cdr3_nt: TGCGCCAGCAGCTTGCGGTCTAGCGGGGGGGGGAATGAGCAGTTCTTC
v_call: TRBV5-4; d_call: TRBD2; j_call: TRBJ2-5; clone_size: -; cdr3_aa: CASSSATSGDETQYF; cdr3_nt: TGTGCCAGCAGCTCTGCGACTAGCGGGGACGAGACCCAGTACTTC
v_call: TRBV19; d_call: TRBD1; j_call: TRBJ1-1; clone_size: -; cdr3_aa: CASSIGGSGQGFSGAFF; cdr3_nt: TGTGCCAGTAGTATAGGAGGCTCGGGACAGGGATTCTCCGGGGCTTTCTTT
v_call: TRBV19; d_call: -; j_call: TRBJ2-7; clone_size: -; cdr3_aa: CASSTEPGMLEEQYF; cdr3_nt: TGTGCCAGTAGTACCGAACCAGGGATGCTAGAAGAGCAGTACTTC
v_call: TRBV10-3; d_call: -; j_call: TRBJ2-3; clone_size: -; cdr3_aa: CAISPGDGTDTQYF; cdr3_nt: TGTGCCATCAGTCCAGGGGATGGCACAGATACGCAGTATTTT
v_call: TRBV7-2; d_call: -; j_call: TRBJ1-5; clone_size: -; cdr3_aa: CASSLVGSGLTNQPQHF; cdr3_nt: TGTGCCAGCAGCTTAGTAGGGTCGGGGTTAACGAATCAGCCCCAGCATTTT
v_call: TRBV5-6; d_call: TRBD2; j_call: TRBJ2-2; clone_size: -; cdr3_aa: CASSLAIRLAGSGELFF; cdr3_nt: TGTGCCAGCAGCTTGGCGATTCGACTAGCGGGGAGCGGGGAGCTGTTTTTT
v_call: TRBV28; d_call: TRBD1; j_call: TRBJ1-5; clone_size: once; cdr3_aa: CASSHGTGGFNQPQHF; cdr3_nt: TGTGCCAGCAGTCACGGGACAGGGGGCTTCAATCAGCCCCAGCATTTT
v_call: TRBV6-5; d_call: TRBD1; j_call: TRBJ2-1; clone_size: once; cdr3_aa: CASSYSKGGGQDEQFF; cdr3_nt: TGTGCCAGCAGTTACTCGAAAGGGGGCGGACAGGATGAGCAGTTCTTC
v_call: TRBV10-3; d_call: -; j_call: TRBJ1-3; clone_size: -; cdr3_aa: CATMTGHHSGNTIYF; cdr3_nt: TGTGCCACTATGACCGGACACCACTCTGGAAACACCATATATTTT
v_call: TRBV6-5; d_call: TRBD1; j_call: TRBJ1-5; clone_size: -; cdr3_aa: CASSFGQGERPQHF; cdr3_nt: TGTGCCAGCAGTTTCGGACAGGGGGAGCGGCCCCAGCATTTT
v_call: TRBV2; d_call: -; j_call: TRBJ2-5; clone_size: -; cdr3_aa: CASFDTQETQYF; cdr3_nt: TGTGCCAGCTTCGACACTCAAGAGACCCAGTACTTC
v_call: TRBV7-2; d_call: -; j_call: TRBJ2-3; clone_size: -; cdr3_aa: CASSSRRGSGTDTQYF; cdr3_nt: TGTGCCAGCAGCTCCCGGCGAGGATCAGGCACAGATACGCAGTATTTT
v_call: TRBV19; d_call: TRBD1; j_call: TRBJ1-6; clone_size: -; cdr3_aa: CAIGTVNSPLHF; cdr3_nt: TGTGCCATCGGGACAGTTAATTCACCCCTCCACTTT
v_call: TRBV7-8; d_call: -; j_call: TRBJ2-5; clone_size: -; cdr3_aa: CASSLEGLVETQYF; cdr3_nt: TGTGCCAGCAGCTTAGAGGGACTGGTAGAGACCCAGTACTTC
v_call: TRBV28; d_call: TRBD1; j_call: TRBJ2-7; clone_size: -; cdr3_aa: CASRGQGESHEQYF; cdr3_nt: TGTGCCAGCAGGGGACAGGGGGAGTCCCACGAGCAGTACTTC
v_call: TRBV29-1; d_call: -; j_call: TRBJ2-5; clone_size: -; cdr3_aa: CSAHPPDSQETQYF; cdr3_nt: TGCAGCGCCCACCCCCCGGACAGCCAAGAGACCCAGTACTTC
v_call: TRBV20-1; d_call: -; j_call: TRBJ2-5; clone_size: -; cdr3_aa: CSALRGEQYF; cdr3_nt: TGCAGTGCCCTTAGGGGTGAGCAGTACTTC
v_call: TRBV19; d_call: TRBD1; j_call: TRBJ2-5; clone_size: -; cdr3_aa: CASGTGPPQETQYF; cdr3_nt: TGTGCCAGCGGGACAGGGCCTCCCCAAGAGACCCAGTACTTC
v_call: TRBV5-1; d_call: -; j_call: TRBJ1-4; clone_size: -; cdr3_aa: CASSSGLFGRQGTEKLFF; cdr3_nt: TGCGCCAGCAGCTCTGGCCTGTTCGGGAGACAAGGGACTGAAAAACTGTTTTTT
v_call: TRBV7-9; d_call: -; j_call: TRBJ1-2; clone_size: -; cdr3_aa: CASTSIGGMKTF; cdr3_nt: TGTGCCAGCACCTCCATTGGGGGGATGAAAACCTTC
v_call: TRBV18; d_call: -; j_call: TRBJ1-3; clone_size: -; cdr3_aa: CASSPKRGDSGNTIYF; cdr3_nt: TGTGCCAGCTCACCGAAACGGGGTGACTCTGGAAACACCATATATTTT
v_call: TRBV10-3; d_call: TRBD2; j_call: TRBJ2-3; clone_size: -; cdr3_aa: CASDPGTSRSDTQYF; cdr3_nt: TGTGCCTCCGACCCTGGGACTAGCAGATCAGATACGCAGTATTTT
v_call: TRBV9; d_call: TRBD2; j_call: TRBJ2-1; clone_size: -; cdr3_aa: CASSVEIGGGVNEQFF; cdr3_nt: TGTGCCAGCAGCGTAGAAATAGGCGGGGGGGTCAATGAGCAGTTCTTC
v_call: TRBV28; d_call: TRBD1; j_call: TRBJ1-2; clone_size: -; cdr3_aa: CASSWTGAYGYTF; cdr3_nt: TGTGCCAGCAGTTGGACAGGGGCCTATGGCTACACCTTC
v_call: TRBV7-2; d_call: TRBD2; j_call: TRBJ2-4; clone_size: -; cdr3_aa: CASSLLAGAGSKNIQYF; cdr3_nt: TGTGCCAGCAGCCTACTAGCGGGGGCCGGGTCCAAAAACATTCAGTACTTC
v_call: TRBV18; d_call: -; j_call: TRBJ2-5; clone_size: -; cdr3_aa: CASSPIGSRVQETQYF; cdr3_nt: TGTGCCAGCTCACCAATAGGATCGAGGGTCCAAGAGACCCAGTACTTC
v_call: TRBV10-2; d_call: TRBD1; j_call: TRBJ1-2; clone_size: -; cdr3_aa: CASRGDSRKRSGYTF; cdr3_nt: TGCGCCAGCAGGGGGGACAGCCGAAAGAGAAGCGGCTACACCTTC
v_call: TRBV7-3; d_call: TRBD2; j_call: TRBJ2-2; clone_size: -; cdr3_aa: CASSRTGGGAGELFF; cdr3_nt: TGTGCCAGCAGCAGGACCGGGGGGGGAGCCGGGGAGCTGTTTTTT
v_call: TRBV29-1; d_call: -; j_call: TRBJ1-1; clone_size: -; cdr3_aa: CATGVGTEAFF; cdr3_nt: TGCGCCACAGGCGTAGGCACTGAAGCTTTCTTT
v_call: TRBV5-1; d_call: -; j_call: TRBJ2-2; clone_size: -; cdr3_aa: CASSTGAGELFF; cdr3_nt: TGCGCCAGCAGCACCGGGGCCGGGGAGCTGTTTTTT
v_call: TRBV27; d_call: -; j_call: TRBJ1-6; clone_size: -; cdr3_aa: CASSLFRGGGNSPLHF; cdr3_nt: TGTGCCAGCAGTTTATTCCGGGGGGGAGGTAATTCACCCCTCCACTTT
v_call: TRBV28; d_call: -; j_call: TRBJ1-2; clone_size: few; cdr3_aa: CASSPGLDYGYTF; cdr3_nt: TGTGCCAGCAGCCCAGGCCTCGACTATGGCTACACCTTC
v_call: TRBV7-2; d_call: TRBD2; j_call: TRBJ2-5; clone_size: -; cdr3_aa: CASSKLAGGRGETQYF; cdr3_nt: TGTGCCAGCAGCAAACTAGCGGGGGGGCGTGGGGAGACCCAGTACTTC
v_call: TRBV5-4; d_call: TRBD2; j_call: TRBJ2-3; clone_size: -; cdr3_aa: CASSLGGGRTDTQYF; cdr3_nt: TGTGCCAGCAGCTTGGGGGGGGGTCGCACAGATACGCAGTATTTT
v_call: TRBV6-1; d_call: -; j_call: TRBJ1-1; clone_size: once; cdr3_aa: CASSEVRTEAFF; cdr3_nt: TGTGCCAGCAGTGAAGTTCGCACTGAAGCTTTCTTT
v_call: TRBV10-3; d_call: TRBD1; j_call: TRBJ1-5; clone_size: -; cdr3_aa: CAISETGEQPQHF; cdr3_nt: TGTGCCATCAGTGAAACAGGGGAACAGCCCCAGCATTTT
v_call: TRBV19; d_call: -; j_call: TRBJ1-1; clone_size: -; cdr3_aa: CASSIDGFGAWDTEAFF; cdr3_nt: TGTGCCAGTAGTATAGATGGCTTTGGGGCTTGGGACACTGAAGCTTTCTTT
v_call: TRBV20-1; d_call: TRBD2; j_call: TRBJ2-7; clone_size: once; cdr3_aa: CSARTSNEQYF; cdr3_nt: TGCAGTGCTAGGACTAGCAACGAGCAGTACTTC
v_call: TRBV5-1; d_call: TRBD1; j_call: TRBJ1-1; clone_size: -; cdr3_aa: CASSLRTGARGRNAEAFF; cdr3_nt: TGCGCCAGCAGCTTGCGGACAGGTGCGAGGGGTAGGAACGCTGAAGCTTTCTTT
v_call: TRBV5-1; d_call: -; j_call: TRBJ2-3; clone_size: -; cdr3_aa: CASSLGREDTQYF; cdr3_nt: TGCGCCAGCAGCTTGGGACGGGAAGATACGCAGTATTTT
v_call: TRBV25-1; d_call: TRBD1; j_call: TRBJ1-6; clone_size: -; cdr3_aa: CASSEFRGRNSPLHF; cdr3_nt: TGTGCCAGCAGCGAGTTCAGGGGGCGTAATTCACCCCTCCACTTT
v_call: TRBV6-5; d_call: -; j_call: TRBJ1-3; clone_size: few; cdr3_aa: CASSYSGGTGNTIYF; cdr3_nt: TGTGCCAGCAGTTACTCCGGGGGAACTGGAAACACCATATATTTT
v_call: TRBV5-6; d_call: TRBD1; j_call: TRBJ1-5; clone_size: -; cdr3_aa: CASSPGQGGNQPQHF; cdr3_nt: TGTGCCAGCAGCCCAGGACAGGGGGGGAATCAGCCCCAGCATTTT
v_call: TRBV28; d_call: TRBD1; j_call: TRBJ2-1; clone_size: -; cdr3_aa: CASSWPGGRNEQFF; cdr3_nt: TGTGCCAGCAGTTGGCCAGGGGGCAGGAATGAGCAGTTCTTC
v_call: TRBV6-6; d_call: -; j_call: TRBJ1-1; clone_size: -; cdr3_aa: CASRRTRGMNTEAFF; cdr3_nt: TGTGCCAGCAGACGGACAAGGGGAATGAACACTGAAGCTTTCTTT
v_call: TRBV6-6; d_call: TRBD1; j_call: TRBJ2-1; clone_size: once; cdr3_aa: CASSYGTGYNEQFF; cdr3_nt: TGTGCCAGCAGTTACGGGACAGGGTACAATGAGCAGTTCTTC
v_call: TRBV7-2; d_call: TRBD2; j_call: TRBJ2-1; clone_size: -; cdr3_aa: CASGQRGGSYNEQFF; cdr3_nt: TGTGCCAGCGGCCAGCGGGGGGGATCCTACAATGAGCAGTTCTTC
v_call: TRBV5-1; d_call: -; j_call: TRBJ1-2; clone_size: -; cdr3_aa: CASSLDTVYGYTF; cdr3_nt: TGCGCCAGCAGCTTGGACACAGTCTATGGCTACACCTTC
v_call: TRBV4-1; d_call: -; j_call: TRBJ2-1; clone_size: -; cdr3_aa: CASSPRGGTYNEQFF; cdr3_nt: TGCGCCAGCAGCCCCCGGGGCGGGACCTACAATGAGCAGTTCTTC
v_call: TRBV29-1; d_call: -; j_call: TRBJ2-5; clone_size: -; cdr3_aa: CSVGGPETQYF; cdr3_nt: TGCAGCGTTGGGGGGCCGGAGACCCAGTACTTC
v_call: TRBV4-3; d_call: -; j_call: TRBJ1-1; clone_size: -; cdr3_aa: CASSQDIGGSTEAFF; cdr3_nt: TGCGCCAGCAGCCAAGATATCGGGGGGTCCACTGAAGCTTTCTTT
v_call: TRBV9; d_call: -; j_call: TRBJ1-3; clone_size: -; cdr3_aa: CASSGPGLISGNTIYF; cdr3_nt: TGTGCCAGCAGCGGACCGGGACTCATCTCTGGAAACACCATATATTTT
v_call: TRBV28; d_call: TRBD1; j_call: TRBJ2-1; clone_size: -; cdr3_aa: CASSPSDRVRSEQFF; cdr3_nt: TGTGCCAGCAGCCCCTCGGACAGGGTAAGAAGTGAGCAGTTCTTC
v_call: TRBV6-5; d_call: -; j_call: TRBJ1-1; clone_size: -; cdr3_aa: CASSYRTPSTEAFF; cdr3_nt: TGTGCCAGCAGTTACCGGACACCGAGCACTGAAGCTTTCTTT